This entry lists 10 T cell receptor beta chains sequenced from one sample in a study of blood T cell repertoires in COVID-19. Assay: immunoSEQ multiplex PCR; the TCRdb copy retains only in-frame clones and omits some. The sample gives some 320,000 clones, approximately 91% of which show up once; 4.5% to 6.5% is in the top ten. The sequenced material came from PBMCs or T cells enriched from blood (not recorded which). All receptors come from a man aged 55 to 69 who had recovered from COVID-19.

The V call is TRBV7-3, the J call TRBJ2-2; TRBD2 matches 8 bases. V was clipped by 3 bases and J by 3 bases; unmatched bases: 12. Germline values: CDR1 SGHTA, CDR2 FQGTGA. The CDR3 is made up of 18 amino acids. CDR3 DNA: TGTGCCAGCAGCTTTGAGTCGGCGAGCGGGAGAGACACCGGGGAGCTGTTTTTT. Translation: CASSFESASGRDTGELFF.

This clone was seen once. The chain carries TRBV30 and TRBJ1-2; no reliable D call. Germline V gene sequence: CDR1 GTSNPN, CDR2 SVGIG (reference sequence). The CDR3 totals 14 residues. The V gene lost 4 bases and the J gene lost 7 bases, with 19 bases spanning the gap. This CDR3 reads CAWTIAGPSFGYTF. The CDR3 DNA sequence: TGTGCCTGGACTATCGCAGGCCCCTCTTTTGGCTACACCTTC.

The V gene is TRBV5-1, the J gene TRBJ1-4, with a possible D match to TRBD1 (5 bases). Germline loops: CDR1 SGHRS, CDR2 YFSETQ. V lost 1 base and J 8 bases, leaving 15 bases between the germline ends. The CDR3 consists of 15 residues. The CDR3 region has the DNA TGCGCCAGCAGCTTGTTTTCGGGGACTCGCGAAAAACTGTTTTTT. Its protein product is CASSLFSGTREKLFF.

The CDR3 region has the DNA TGTGCCAGCAGCCTTGGACAGGCAGGAGCTGAAGCTTTCTTT. Amino acids: CASSLGQAGAEAFF. V gene TRBV13 combines with J gene TRBJ1-1; 7 positions agree with TRBD1. The CDR3 contains 14 residues. With V trimmed by 5 bases and J by 6 bases, 9 bases remained unmatched. The germline V gene has CDR1 PRHDT and CDR2 FYEKMQ (reference sequence).

The gene calls are TRBV28 and TRBJ1-3, with TRBD1 as a possible D gene (5 bases). The CDR3 consists of 14 residues. V lost 4 bases and J 3 bases, leaving 10 bases between the germline ends. Germline CDR1 is MDHEN and CDR2 is SYDVKM. As DNA, the CDR3 is TGTGCCAGCAGTTCAGGGATACGTGGAAACACCATATATTTT. This encodes CASSSGIRGNTIYF.

The rearrangement uses TRBV6-5 and TRBJ1-3; tentatively, D is TRBD1 (5 bases). CDR1 is MNHEY, CDR2 SVGAGI, per germline. Trimming stripped 2 bases from V and 0 bases from J, with 8 bases between. The CDR3 is made up of 15 amino acids. CDR3 in amino acids: CASSYRTNSGNTIYF. DNA of the CDR3: TGTGCCAGCAGTTACAGGACAAACTCTGGAAACACCATATATTTT.

In nucleotides, the CDR3 is TGTGCCAGCAGTGAAAACAGGGGGCGCGAAGGCTACACCTTC. Its protein is CASSENRGREGYTF. The chain links TRBV6-1 to TRBJ1-2; 9 nucleotides align to TRBD1. The CDR3 extends over 14 amino acids. V gave up 2 bases and J gave up 8 bases; unmatched junction bases: 6. The germline V gene has CDR1 MNHNS and CDR2 SASEGT.

The V call is TRBV7-9, the J call TRBJ2-7; a weak D match, TRBD2 (7 bases). This CDR3 has 17 amino acids. V shed 4 bases and J shed 1 base, with 20 bases lying between them. CDR1 is SEHNR, CDR2 FQNEAQ, per germline (reference sequence). This CDR3 is CASSSFGGRSYSYEQYF. Written as DNA, the CDR3 is TGTGCCAGCAGCTCCTTCGGGGGGCGGTCTTATTCCTACGAGCAGTACTTC. The whole variable domain, filled in from reference TRBV7-9 and TRBJ2-7, reads DTGVSQNPRHKITKRGQNVTFRCDPISEHNRLYWYRQTLGQGPEFLTYFQNEAQLEKSRLLSDRFSAERPKGSFSTLEIQRTEQGDSAMYLCASSSFGGRSYSYEQYFGPGTRLTVT.

The chain has TRBV5-1 and TRBJ2-7, with a weak D call TRBD2 (6 bases). Germline V gene lookup returns CDR1 SGHRS and CDR2 YFSETQ. Trimming left V 0 bases short and J 5 bases short, with 21 bases between. The CDR3 is 17 amino acids. The CDR3 DNA follows: TGCGCCAGCAGCTTGGGACTTAGTAGCGGAGCCTTGGACGAGCAGTACTTC. Translation gives CASSLGLSSGALDEQYF.

The chain uses TRBV5-1 and TRBJ1-2; D might be TRBD1 (6 bases). Germline CDR1 SGHRS, CDR2 YFSETQ. This CDR3 has 16 amino acids. The ends were cut back, 3 bases at V and 4 bases at J, with 19 bases in the middle. The CDR3 bases are TGCGCCAGCAGCTACGGAAGAACAGGGTCGGGCTATGGCTACACCTTC. Translated, it gives CASSYGRTGSGYGYTF.